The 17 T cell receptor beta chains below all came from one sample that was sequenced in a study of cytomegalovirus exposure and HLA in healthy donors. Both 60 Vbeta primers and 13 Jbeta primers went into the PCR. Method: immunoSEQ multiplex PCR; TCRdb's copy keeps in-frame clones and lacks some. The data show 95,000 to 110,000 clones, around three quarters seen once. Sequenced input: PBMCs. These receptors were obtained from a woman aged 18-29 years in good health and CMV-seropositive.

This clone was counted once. The CDR3 is CASTPEGTGATYEQYF. The CDR3 region has the DNA TGTGCCAGCACCCCGGAGGGAACAGGGGCCACGTACGAGCAGTACTTC. The chain combines TRBV5-6 with TRBJ2-7; TRBD1 is a possible D gene (7 bases). V dropped 6 bases and J dropped 4 bases, with 23 bases sitting between them. There are 16 residues in the CDR3. Germline V gene lookup returns CDR1 SGHDT and CDR2 YYEEEE. Using reference TRBV5-6 and TRBJ2-7 for the parts outside the CDR3, the full variable domain is DAGVTQSPTHLIKTRGQQVTLRCSPKSGHDTVSWYQQALGQGPQFIFQYYEEEERQRGNFPDRFSGHQFPNYSSELNVNALLLGDSALYLCASTPEGTGATYEQYFGPGTRLTVT.

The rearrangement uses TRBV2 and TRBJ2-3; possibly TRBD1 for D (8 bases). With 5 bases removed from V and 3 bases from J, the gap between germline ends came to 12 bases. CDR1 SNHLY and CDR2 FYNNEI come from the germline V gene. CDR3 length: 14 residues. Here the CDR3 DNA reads TGTGCCAGCAGTTACAGGGGGGGGACAGATACGCAGTATTTT. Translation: CASSYRGGTDTQYF.

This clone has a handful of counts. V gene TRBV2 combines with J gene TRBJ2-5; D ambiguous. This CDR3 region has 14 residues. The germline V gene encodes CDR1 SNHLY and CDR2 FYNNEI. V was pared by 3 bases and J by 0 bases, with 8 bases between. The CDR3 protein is CASSEGRNQETQYF. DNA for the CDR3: TGTGCCAGCAGTGAGGGCAGGAACCAAGAGACCCAGTACTTC.

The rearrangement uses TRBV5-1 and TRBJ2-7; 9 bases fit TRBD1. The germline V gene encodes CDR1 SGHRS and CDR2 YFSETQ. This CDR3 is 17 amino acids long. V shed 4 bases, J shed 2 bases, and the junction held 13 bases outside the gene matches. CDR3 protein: CASSPWDRVGQAYEQYF. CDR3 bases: TGCGCCAGCAGCCCGTGGGACAGGGTAGGCCAGGCCTACGAGCAGTACTTC.

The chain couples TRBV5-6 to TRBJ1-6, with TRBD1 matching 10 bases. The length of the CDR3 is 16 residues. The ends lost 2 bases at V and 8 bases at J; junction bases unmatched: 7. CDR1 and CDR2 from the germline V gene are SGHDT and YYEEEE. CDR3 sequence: CASSLDRGRLDSPLHF. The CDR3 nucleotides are TGTGCCAGCAGCTTAGACAGGGGGCGGTTGGATTCACCCCTCCACTTT.

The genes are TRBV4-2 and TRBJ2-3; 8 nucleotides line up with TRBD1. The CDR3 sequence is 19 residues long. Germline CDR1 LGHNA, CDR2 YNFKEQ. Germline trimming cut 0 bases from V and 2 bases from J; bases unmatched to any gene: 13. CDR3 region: CASSQEVVQGVLNTDTQYF. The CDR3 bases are TGTGCCAGCAGCCAAGAAGTTGTACAGGGGGTCCTGAACACAGATACGCAGTATTTT.

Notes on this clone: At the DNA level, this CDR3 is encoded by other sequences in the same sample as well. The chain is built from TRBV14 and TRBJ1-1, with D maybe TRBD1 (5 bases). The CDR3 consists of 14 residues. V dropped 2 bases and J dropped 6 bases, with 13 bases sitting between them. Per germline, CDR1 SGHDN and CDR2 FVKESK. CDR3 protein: CASSQRQGLAEAFF. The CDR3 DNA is TGTGCCAGCAGCCAAAGGCAGGGCCTGGCTGAAGCTTTCTTT. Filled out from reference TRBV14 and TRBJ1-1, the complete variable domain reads EAGVTQFPSHSVIEKGQTVTLRCDPISGHDNLYWYRRVMGKEIKFLLHFVKESKQDESGMPNNRFLAERTGGTYSTLKVQPAELEDSGVYFCASSQRQGLAEAFFGQGTRLTVV.

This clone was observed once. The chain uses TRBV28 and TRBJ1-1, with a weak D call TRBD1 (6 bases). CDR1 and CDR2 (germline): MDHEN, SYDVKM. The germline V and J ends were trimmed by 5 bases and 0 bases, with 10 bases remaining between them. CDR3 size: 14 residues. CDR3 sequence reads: CASSKQGLNTEAFF. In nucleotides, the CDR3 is TGTGCCAGCAGTAAACAGGGACTGAACACTGAAGCTTTCTTT.

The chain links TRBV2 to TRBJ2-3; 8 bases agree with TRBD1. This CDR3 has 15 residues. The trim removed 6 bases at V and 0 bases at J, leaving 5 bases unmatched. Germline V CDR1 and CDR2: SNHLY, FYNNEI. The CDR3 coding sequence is TGTGCCAGCAGAACCGACAGGGGAAGCACAGATACGCAGTATTTT. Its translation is CASRTDRGSTDTQYF. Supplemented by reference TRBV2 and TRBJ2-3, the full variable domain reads EPEVTQTPSHQVTQMGQEVILRCVPISNHLYFYWYRQILGQKVEFLVSFYNNEISEKSEIFDDQFSVERPDGSNFTLKIRSTKLEDSAMYFCASRTDRGSTDTQYFGPGTRLTVL.

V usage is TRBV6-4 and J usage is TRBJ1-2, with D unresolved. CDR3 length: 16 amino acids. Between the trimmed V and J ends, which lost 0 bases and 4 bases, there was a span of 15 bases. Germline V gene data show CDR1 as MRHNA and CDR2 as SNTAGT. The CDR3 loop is CASSDSREGPPYGYTF. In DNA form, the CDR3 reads TGTGCCAGCAGTGACTCGCGGGAAGGACCTCCCTATGGCTACACCTTC.

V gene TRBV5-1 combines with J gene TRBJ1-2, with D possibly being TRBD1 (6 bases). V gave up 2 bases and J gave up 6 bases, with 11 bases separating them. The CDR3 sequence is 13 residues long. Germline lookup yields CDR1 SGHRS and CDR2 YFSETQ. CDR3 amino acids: CASSFAGQNGYTF. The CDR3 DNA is TGCGCCAGCAGCTTCGCTGGACAGAATGGCTACACCTTC.

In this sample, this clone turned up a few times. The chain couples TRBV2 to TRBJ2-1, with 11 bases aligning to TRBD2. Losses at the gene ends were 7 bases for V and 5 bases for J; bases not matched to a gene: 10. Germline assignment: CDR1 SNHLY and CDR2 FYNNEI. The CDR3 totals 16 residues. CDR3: CASTRGGLAANNEQFF. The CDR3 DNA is TGTGCCAGCACTCGAGGGGGACTAGCGGCCAACAATGAGCAGTTCTTC. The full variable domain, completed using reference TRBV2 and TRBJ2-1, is EPEVTQTPSHQVTQMGQEVILRCVPISNHLYFYWYRQILGQKVEFLVSFYNNEISEKSEIFDDQFSVERPDGSNFTLKIRSTKLEDSAMYFCASTRGGLAANNEQFFGPGTRLTVL.

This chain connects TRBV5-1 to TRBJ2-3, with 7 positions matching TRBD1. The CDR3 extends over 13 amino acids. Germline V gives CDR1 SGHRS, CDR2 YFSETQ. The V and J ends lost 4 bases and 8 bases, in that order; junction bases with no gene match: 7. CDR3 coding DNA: TGCGCCAGCAGCCCCCGGGACAGCTTTACGCAGTATTTT. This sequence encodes CASSPRDSFTQYF.

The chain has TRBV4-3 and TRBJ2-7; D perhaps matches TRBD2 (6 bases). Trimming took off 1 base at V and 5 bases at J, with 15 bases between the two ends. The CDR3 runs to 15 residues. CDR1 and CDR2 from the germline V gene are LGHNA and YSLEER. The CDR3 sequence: CASSQALALGNEQYF. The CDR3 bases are TGCGCCAGCAGCCAAGCACTAGCACTGGGGAACGAGCAGTACTTC.

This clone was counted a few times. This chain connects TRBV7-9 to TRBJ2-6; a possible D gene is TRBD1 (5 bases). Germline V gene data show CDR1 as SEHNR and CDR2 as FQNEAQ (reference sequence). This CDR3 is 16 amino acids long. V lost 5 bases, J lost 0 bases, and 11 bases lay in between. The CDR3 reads CASSPRQGSGANVLTF. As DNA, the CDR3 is TGTGCCAGCAGCCCCCGGCAGGGCTCTGGGGCCAACGTCCTGACTTTC.

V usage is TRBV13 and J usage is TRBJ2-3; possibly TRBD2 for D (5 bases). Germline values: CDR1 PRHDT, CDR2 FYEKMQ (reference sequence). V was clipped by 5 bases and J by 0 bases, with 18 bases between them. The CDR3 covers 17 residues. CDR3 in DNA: TGTGCCAGCAGCCTAACCTACCGGAGGTCCAGCACAGATACGCAGTATTTT. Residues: CASSLTYRRSSTDTQYF.

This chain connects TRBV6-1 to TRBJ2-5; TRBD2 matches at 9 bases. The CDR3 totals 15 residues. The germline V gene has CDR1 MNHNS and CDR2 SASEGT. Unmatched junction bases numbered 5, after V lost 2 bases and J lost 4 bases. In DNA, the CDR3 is TGTGCCAGCAGTGAATTGCGGGGGGGCGGAGAGACCCAGTACTTC. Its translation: CASSELRGGGETQYF.